Shown below are 24 T cell receptor beta chains from a single sample sequenced in a study of shared clonotypes between healthy human individuals. Libraries were prepared by immunoSEQ multiplex PCR; TCRdb keeps only in-frame clonotypes and omits some of them. The sample includes about 490,000 clones, 75% to 85% seen only once; the top ten take approximately 13%. The sequenced sample was PBMCs. The receptors here all came from a woman in her forties in good health. Some clones in this sample may be carry-over from other donors' samples.

The chain links TRBV2 to TRBJ2-5, with a weak D call TRBD2 (6 bases). V was cut by 6 bases and J by 1 base, with 15 bases left in between. The CDR3 runs 15 residues. Germline V CDR1 and CDR2: SNHLY, FYNNEI. CDR3 in amino acids: CASRGGTGFQETQYF. CDR3 coding DNA: TGTGCCAGCAGGGGGGGAACAGGCTTCCAAGAGACCCAGTACTTC. The full variable domain, rest sourced from reference TRBV2 and TRBJ2-5, is EPEVTQTPSHQVTQMGQEVILRCVPISNHLYFYWYRQILGQKVEFLVSFYNNEISEKSEIFDDQFSVERPDGSNFTLKIRSTKLEDSAMYFCASRGGTGFQETQYFGPGTRLLVL.

The V call is TRBV9, the J call TRBJ2-7; 13 nucleotides line up with TRBD2. V dropped 3 bases and J dropped 5; count of bases not matched to a gene: 11. Germline CDR1 is SGDLS and CDR2 is YYNGEE. The length of the CDR3 is 17 residues. CDR3 DNA: TGTGCCAGCAGCGCCGGCCCGAGACTAGCGGGAGGCCACGAGCAGTACTTC. As protein: CASSAGPRLAGGHEQYF.

In regard to this clone: This likely came from a read error, as a far larger clone is one base away. The chain links TRBV4-3 to TRBJ2-7; possible D gene TRBD2, 6 bases. Trimming pared 0 bases from V and 6 bases from J, leaving 15 bases between. The CDR3 is 15 amino acids. Germline CDR1 LGHNA, CDR2 YSLEER. In DNA form, the CDR3 reads TGCGCCAGCAGCCAAGAGGTCGGGAGTTCCGGCGAGCAGTACTTC. It codes for CASSQEVGSSGEQYF.

This clone was found once. The chain carries TRBV27 and TRBJ2-3; D call uncertain. The V gene lost 10 bases and the J gene lost 9 bases, with 8 bases spanning the gap. This CDR3 is 9 amino acids long. From germline, CDR1 is MNHEY and CDR2 SMNVEV (reference sequence). CDR3 sequence reads: CATVETQYF. The CDR3 DNA follows: TGTGCCACCGTTGAGACGCAGTATTTT.

The V gene is TRBV27, the J gene TRBJ1-5, with 7 positions matching TRBD1. This CDR3 has 13 amino acids. V lost 6 bases, J lost 6 bases, and 5 bases stayed unmatched. The germline V gene has CDR1 MNHEY and CDR2 SMNVEV (reference sequence). The CDR3: CASRQGMSQPQHF. The DNA of the CDR3 is TGTGCCAGCAGACAGGGGATGAGTCAGCCCCAGCATTTT.

To note about this clone: The sample carries other DNA sequences with the same CDR3. This chain uses TRBV29-1 with TRBJ1-1; D gene unclear. There are 16 residues in the CDR3. Germline V lookup: CDR1 SQVTM, CDR2 ANQGSEA. The V end was cut by 4 bases, the J end by 0 bases, with 18 bases between. The CDR3, as DNA: TGCAGCGTTGGTGGTACAGTTAATCTAATGAACACTGAAGCTTTCTTT. It yields the protein CSVGGTVNLMNTEAFF.

The CDR3 is CASSLAAGGRGSYEQFF. The CDR3 DNA reads as TGCGCCAGCAGCTTGGCCGCGGGAGGGAGGGGCTCGTATGAGCAGTTCTTC. The chain employs TRBV5-1 and TRBJ2-1; 9 bases agree with TRBD2. This CDR3 spans 17 amino acids. J lost 8 bases, V lost 0 bases, and 12 bases had no gene match. Germline CDR1 reads SGHRS; CDR2 reads YFSETQ.

On this clone: The likely explanation is a read error, given a far larger clone one base away. The conserved phenylalanine or tryptophan normally closing the CDR3 is absent here, so this likely arose from a read error. V and J are TRBV30 and TRBJ2-7; D remains unclear. CDR1 and CDR2 from the germline V gene are GTSNPN and SVGIG (reference sequence). The CDR3 runs to 13 residues. V was clipped by 2 bases and J by 7 bases, with 15 bases between them. CDR3 in amino acids: CAWSIATPGEQYS. In DNA form, the CDR3 reads TGTGCCTGGAGTATTGCTACCCCGGGTGAGCAGTACTCC.

The chain carries TRBV4-2 and TRBJ2-3; D uncertain. Germline CDR1 reads LGHNA; CDR2 reads YNFKEQ. This CDR3 comprises 11 residues. The V gene lost 1 base and the J gene lost 14 bases, with 10 bases spanning the gap. Here the CDR3 reads CASSQAGLWYF. The CDR3 DNA reads as TGTGCCAGCAGCCAAGCCGGGCTGTGGTATTTT.

V gene TRBV7-9 combines with J gene TRBJ1-3; D is unclear. This CDR3 has 12 amino acids. Trimming took 8 bases from V and 4 from J, leaving 9 bases between them. Germline CDR1 is SEHNR and CDR2 is FQNEAQ (reference sequence). The CDR3: CASAKSGNTIYF. DNA for the CDR3: TGTGCCAGCGCAAAATCCGGAAACACCATATATTTT.

The V and J genes are TRBV18 and TRBJ2-2; perhaps TRBD2 as D (5 bases). Germline CDR1 reads KGHSH; CDR2 reads LQKENI. The CDR3 has 15 residues. V lost 3 bases and J lost 1, with 9 bases in between. For the CDR3, the DNA is TGTGCCAGCTCACCCGAGGACTGGAACACCGGGGAGCTGTTTTTT. The encoded protein is CASSPEDWNTGELFF.

Comment on this clone: At the DNA level, this CDR3 is encoded by other sequences in the same sample as well. The chain recombines TRBV6-5 with TRBJ2-7, with TRBD1 identical over 9 bases. The germline gives CDR1 MNHEY, CDR2 SVGAGI. The trim removed 2 bases at V and 6 bases at J, leaving 8 bases unmatched. This CDR3 is built from 15 residues. CDR3 coding DNA: TGTGCCAGCAGTTACAGCGGGACAGGGTTGCGCGAGCAGTACTTC. This encodes CASSYSGTGLREQYF.

The chain is built from TRBV28 and TRBJ1-2; TRBD1 matches 7 bases. The CDR3 runs 18 residues. Per the germline V gene, CDR1 is MDHEN and CDR2 is SYDVKM. Trimming removed 3 bases from V and 2 bases from J; junction bases left unmatched: 15. CDR3 DNA: TGTGCCAGCAGTTTCCCCTCAACAGACAGGGCTGGGAACTATGGCTACACCTTC. It specifies CASSFPSTDRAGNYGYTF.

For the CDR3, the DNA is TGTGCCAGCAGCTTAAATGGCGGGAGTACCTACAATGAGCAGTTCTTC. It translates to CASSLNGGSTYNEQFF. The chain links TRBV7-3 to TRBJ2-1, with 7 bases that match TRBD2. This CDR3 contains 16 residues. Germline V gives CDR1 SGHTA, CDR2 FQGTGA. The V segment lost 1 base and the J segment 2 bases; nucleotides outside the gene matches: 5.

As to this clone: One end of the junction varies from germline; a read error may be responsible. The CDR3 bases are TGTGCCAGCAGCCCCCAACCGCTAGCCAAAAACATTCAGTACTTT. Its translation is CASSPQPLAKNIQYF. This rearrangement joins TRBV11-3 to TRBJ2-4; tentative D call: TRBD2 (5 bases). CDR3 length equals 15 residues. Germline loops: CDR1 SGHNT, CDR2 YENEEA.

V and J are TRBV5-1 and TRBJ1-1, with a weak D call TRBD1 (5 bases). The ends were cut back, 3 bases at V and 1 base at J, with 13 bases in the middle. This CDR3 has 15 amino acids. From germline, CDR1 is SGHRS and CDR2 YFSETQ. CDR3 loop: CASSSQGFGNTEAFF. In DNA, the CDR3 is TGCGCCAGCAGCTCCCAGGGATTCGGGAACACTGAAGCTTTCTTT.

The rearrangement links TRBV29-1 to TRBJ2-5, with D possibly TRBD1 on 5 matching bases. V was trimmed by 3 bases and J by 1 base, leaving 9 bases between them. Germline V gene lookup returns CDR1 SQVTM and CDR2 ANQGSEA. The CDR3 runs to 13 residues. The CDR3 is CSVERQIQETQYF. CDR3 DNA sequence: TGCAGCGTTGAGCGACAGATCCAAGAGACCCAGTACTTC.

This chain connects TRBV6-6 to TRBJ2-7; no clear D. V lost 4 bases and J 5 bases, leaving 6 bases between the germline ends. The CDR3 has 11 amino acids. Looked up from germline, CDR1 is MNHNY and CDR2 is SVGAGI (reference sequence). CDR3 sequence reads: CASSSSHEQYF. CDR3 DNA sequence: TGTGCCAGCAGTTCGAGCCACGAGCAGTACTTC.

The chain employs TRBV2 and TRBJ1-1, with a tentative D call TRBD1 (5 bases). The length of the CDR3 is 14 residues. V was trimmed by 4 bases and J by 1 base, leaving 10 bases between them. Germline CDR1 is SNHLY and CDR2 is FYNNEI. The CDR3 loop reads CASSVQGTNTEAFF. CDR3 DNA sequence: TGTGCCAGCAGTGTCCAGGGAACGAACACTGAAGCTTTCTTT.

The sample holds one count of this clone. This chain links TRBV4-2 with TRBJ2-7; perhaps TRBD2 as D (6 bases). The CDR3 consists of 15 residues. Trimming cost V 4 bases and J 3 bases, with 16 bases left between them. Germline V gene lookup returns CDR1 LGHNA and CDR2 YNFKEQ. The CDR3 protein is CASSRKPGEDYEQYF. CDR3 DNA sequence: TGTGCCAGCAGCCGAAAACCGGGAGAAGACTACGAGCAGTACTTC.

V usage is TRBV5-6 and J usage is TRBJ2-5, with 14 bases that match TRBD2. J was trimmed by 5 bases and V by 4 bases; bases with no gene match: 7. This CDR3 is 16 amino acids long. Germline V gene sequence: CDR1 SGHDT, CDR2 YYEEEE. The DNA for the CDR3 is TGTGCCAGCAGCCCGGGACTAGCGGGAGCAGATGAGACCCAGTACTTC. Translation: CASSPGLAGADETQYF.

This sequence joins TRBV11-1 and TRBJ2-2, with 7 bases lining up with TRBD1. This CDR3 has 15 residues. The V and J ends lost 1 base and 4 bases, in that order; junction bases with no gene match: 3. CDR1 SGHAT and CDR2 FQDESV come from the germline V gene (reference sequence). Here the CDR3 DNA reads TGTGCCAGCAGCTTAGGAGGGGGCGGCACCGGGGAGCTGTTTTTT. Residues: CASSLGGGGTGELFF.

The CDR3 spells CASSLWGRETQYF. CDR3 in DNA: TGCGCCAGCAGCTTGTGGGGGCGAGAGACCCAGTACTTC. The rearrangement uses TRBV5-1 and TRBJ2-5; D is perhaps TRBD1 (6 bases). The CDR3 totals 13 residues. Germline values: CDR1 SGHRS, CDR2 YFSETQ. Trimming removed 1 base at V and 4 bases at J, with 8 bases between.

The chain employs TRBV20-1 and TRBJ1-1; weak D call: TRBD1 (6 bases). The CDR3 is 11 residues long. Germline CDR1 is DFQATT and CDR2 is SNEGSKA (reference sequence). V was pared by 6 bases and J by 8 bases, with 13 bases between. Here the CDR3 DNA reads TGCAGTGCCGAGACGACAGGAGAAGCTTTCTTT. Translating it yields CSAETTGEAFF.